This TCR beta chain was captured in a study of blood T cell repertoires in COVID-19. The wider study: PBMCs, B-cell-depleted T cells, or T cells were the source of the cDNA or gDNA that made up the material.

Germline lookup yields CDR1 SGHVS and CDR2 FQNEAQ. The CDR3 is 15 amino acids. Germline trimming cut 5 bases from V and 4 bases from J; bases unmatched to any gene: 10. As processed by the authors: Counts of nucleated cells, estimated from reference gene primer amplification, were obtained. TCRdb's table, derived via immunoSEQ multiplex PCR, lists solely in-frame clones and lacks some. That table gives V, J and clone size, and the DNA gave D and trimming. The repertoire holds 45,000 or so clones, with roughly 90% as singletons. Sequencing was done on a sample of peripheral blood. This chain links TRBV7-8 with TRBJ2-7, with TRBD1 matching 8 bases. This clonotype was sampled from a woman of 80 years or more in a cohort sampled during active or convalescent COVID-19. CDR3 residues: CASSRDRSEGYEQYF. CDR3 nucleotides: TGTGCCAGCAGCCGGGACAGGTCAGAAGGGTACGAGCAGTACTTC. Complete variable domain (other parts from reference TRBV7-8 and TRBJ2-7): GAGVSQSPRYKVAKRGQDVALRCDPISGHVSLFWYQQALGQGPEFLTYFQNEAQLDKSGLPSDRFFAERPEGSVSTLKIQRTQQEDSAVYLCASSRDRSEGYEQYFGPGTRLTVT.